Each of the 21 T cell receptor beta chains below was sequenced from the same sample in a study of cytomegalovirus exposure and HLA in healthy donors. Primers for the PCR totalled 60 Vbeta and 13 Jbeta. The assay was immunoSEQ multiplex PCR, and TCRdb's table has in-frame clones only and misses some. The sample yields approximately 120,000 clones, under 85% seen once. Sequencing used PBMCs. All receptors come from a man between 35 and 55 years old in good health and CMV-seronegative.

This chain joins TRBV10-3 and TRBJ2-7; TRBD1 aligns across 10 bases. Losses at the gene ends were 10 bases for V and 6 bases for J; bases not matched to a gene: 15. Germline V gene data show CDR1 as ENHRY and CDR2 as SYGVKD. The CDR3 has 15 amino acids. CDR3 sequence reads: CASLGVTGGTGEQYF. In DNA form, the CDR3 reads TGTGCCAGCCTAGGGGTGACAGGGGGCACGGGCGAGCAGTACTTC.

J is TRBJ2-7 and V is TRBV4-1; 7 nucleotides align to TRBD2. V lost 4 bases to trimming and J lost 0 bases; unmatched junction nucleotides: 6. This CDR3 region has 15 residues. Germline CDR1 is MGHRA and CDR2 is YSYEKL. The CDR3 nucleotides are TGCGCCAGCAGCCTCGCGGGGGACTACTCCTACGAGCAGTACTTC. This translates into CASSLAGDYSYEQYF.

DNA for the CDR3: TGCGCCAGCAGCGAACTCGGCATTAGCGGGGGCCCGCTCATCCAAGAGACCCAGTACTTC. Its protein is CASSELGISGGPLIQETQYF. The V call is TRBV4-1, the J call TRBJ2-5; 9 nucleotides align to TRBD2. The J segment lost 1 base and the V segment lost 5 bases, leaving 20 bases of the junction unmatched. This CDR3 is built from 20 residues. Germline lookup yields CDR1 MGHRA and CDR2 YSYEKL.

V and J are TRBV10-3 and TRBJ1-1; TRBD1 matches at 7 bases. With V trimmed by 4 bases and J by 4 bases, 6 bases remained unmatched. Germline V gene lookup returns CDR1 ENHRY and CDR2 SYGVKD. The CDR3 consists of 14 residues. CDR3 bases: TGTGCCATCAGTGCGGGACAGCTGGTCACTGAAGCTTTCTTT. Its protein is CAISAGQLVTEAFF.

About this clone itself: An end of the junction does not agree with germline; a read error may underlie this. Other DNA sequences in the same sample also yield this CDR3. The chain has TRBV4-3 and TRBJ2-6; D is perhaps TRBD2 (6 bases). CDR1 is LGHNA and CDR2 is YSLEER in the germline V gene. The CDR3 runs to 16 residues. This CDR3 reads CASSQESGSGANVLTF. The DNA of the CDR3 is TGCGCCAGCAGCCAAGAGTCCGGGAGTGGGGCCAACGTCCTAACTTTC.

The chain is built from TRBV29-1 and TRBJ2-2; TRBD2 agrees at 8 bases. With V trimmed by 4 bases and J by 3 bases, 7 bases remained unmatched. CDR3 size: 15 residues. The germline gives CDR1 SQVTM, CDR2 ANQGSEA. CDR3 protein: CSVVWRGADTGELFF. The CDR3 DNA is TGCAGCGTTGTATGGCGGGGGGCCGACACCGGGGAGCTGTTTTTT.

The chain employs TRBV15 and TRBJ1-5; 9 positions match TRBD1. Germline values: CDR1 LNHNV, CDR2 YYDKDF (reference sequence). Losses at the gene ends were 5 bases for V and 3 bases for J; bases not matched to a gene: 17. This CDR3 is built from 19 residues. The CDR3 bases are TGTGCCACCAGCTCCTCCGAACCCCGACAGGGGGAATACAATCAGCCCCAGCATTTT. Protein: CATSSSEPRQGEYNQPQHF.

The chain couples TRBV6-6 to TRBJ2-4; a weak D match, TRBD2 (7 bases). The CDR3 consists of 16 residues. From germline, CDR1 is MNHNY and CDR2 SVGAGI (reference sequence). V was trimmed by 6 bases and J by 0 bases, leaving 15 bases between them. This chain's CDR3 is CASRERGGLAKNIQYF. The CDR3 DNA follows: TGTGCCAGCAGGGAAAGGGGGGGTCTAGCCAAAAACATTCAGTACTTC.

Comments on this clone: One junction end does not reproduce the germline sequence, and a read error may be involved. This rearrangement joins TRBV7-9 to TRBJ2-1; D unclear. Germline assignment: CDR1 SEHNR and CDR2 FQNEAQ (reference sequence). The CDR3 length is 12 residues. This chain's CDR3 is CSSSLDYDEQFF. The CDR3 bases are TGTTCCAGCAGCTTAGATTATGATGAGCAGTTCTTC.

V usage is TRBV4-3 and J usage is TRBJ1-6; D is undetermined. The ends were cut back, 1 base at V and 3 bases at J, with 7 bases in the middle. Germline CDR1 LGHNA, CDR2 YSLEER. The CDR3 covers 15 residues. The CDR3 protein is CASSQVRDYNSPLHF. The CDR3 bases are TGCGCCAGCAGCCAAGTGAGGGACTATAATTCACCCCTCCACTTT.

The chain joins TRBV9 to TRBJ2-6; 7 nucleotides agree with TRBD2. The CDR3 contains 17 residues. J lost 4 bases, V lost 3 bases, and 10 bases had no gene match. Per germline, CDR1 SGDLS and CDR2 YYNGEE. DNA of the CDR3: TGTGCCAGCAGCGAGCGGGACTCCAGTGGGGGGGCCAACGTCCTGACTTTC. As protein: CASSERDSSGGANVLTF. The whole variable domain, remainder taken from reference TRBV9 and TRBJ2-6, is DSGVTQTPKHLITATGQRVTLRCSPRSGDLSVYWYQQSLDQGLQFLIQYYNGEERAKGNILERFSAQQFPDLHSELNLSSLELGDSALYFCASSERDSSGGANVLTFGAGSRLTVL.

This chain links TRBV5-5 with TRBJ1-1; D not resolved. CDR3 length equals 14 residues. Germline V gives CDR1 SGHKS, CDR2 YYEKEE (reference sequence). The V end lost 1 base, the J end lost 2 bases, and 9 bases lay between the germline ends. This chain's CDR3 is CASSLFDINTEAFF. The CDR3, as DNA: TGTGCCAGCAGCTTGTTCGACATTAACACTGAAGCTTTCTTT.

The chain employs TRBV6-6 and TRBJ1-1; TRBD1 matches at 11 bases. V lost 5 bases and J lost 3; bases outside the gene matches: 5. CDR3 length: 15 residues. Germline-derived CDR1 and CDR2 are MNHNY and SVGAGI (reference sequence). CDR3: CASSDGQGAYTEAFF. For the CDR3, the DNA is TGTGCCAGCAGTGACGGACAGGGGGCTTACACTGAAGCTTTCTTT.

V and J are TRBV7-2 and TRBJ2-4; D is perhaps TRBD1 (5 bases). CDR1 SGHTA and CDR2 FQGNSA come from the germline V gene. The CDR3 loop spans 15 amino acids. Trimming pared 5 bases from V and 6 bases from J, leaving 17 bases between. The CDR3 loop reads CASSPQKGRGNIQYF. The CDR3 DNA is TGTGCCAGCAGCCCCCAAAAGGGGCGAGGAAACATTCAGTACTTC.

V and J are TRBV4-3 and TRBJ2-2; 8 bases fit TRBD1. The CDR3 covers 15 residues. The ends lost 6 bases at V and 1 base at J; junction bases unmatched: 4. Per germline, CDR1 LGHNA and CDR2 YSLEER. CDR3 residues: CASREGTGNTGELFF. The DNA for the CDR3 is TGCGCCAGCAGGGAAGGGACAGGGAACACCGGGGAGCTGTTTTTT.

The chain links TRBV18 to TRBJ1-1; D is unclear. The CDR3 has 14 residues. The V end lost 2 bases, the J end lost 4 bases, and 11 bases lay between the germline ends. From germline, CDR1 is KGHSH and CDR2 LQKENI. CDR3 protein: CASSPKGSGTEAFF. In DNA, the CDR3 is TGTGCCAGCTCACCAAAGGGTAGCGGCACTGAAGCTTTCTTT.

The chain carries TRBV11-2 and TRBJ2-3; D is unresolved. The CDR3 totals 16 residues. Germline values: CDR1 SGHAT, CDR2 FQNNGV. Trimming shortened V by 4 bases and J by 1 base, and 15 bases separated the two germline ends. The CDR3 spells CASSWVGGHGTDTQYF. The CDR3 DNA reads as TGTGCCAGCAGCTGGGTAGGTGGGCATGGCACAGATACGCAGTATTTT.

This clone was picked up a small number of times. This chain joins TRBV5-4 and TRBJ2-3, with 11 positions matching TRBD2. Losses at the gene ends were 4 bases for V and 3 bases for J; bases not matched to a gene: 7. The CDR3 sequence is 16 residues long. Germline V gene data show CDR1 as SGHNT and CDR2 as YYREEE (reference sequence). This chain's CDR3 is CASSASSGGMTDTQYF. For the CDR3, the DNA is TGTGCCAGCAGCGCATCTAGCGGGGGGATGACAGATACGCAGTATTTT.

The genes are TRBV11-2 and TRBJ1-4; the D gene is possibly TRBD1 (6 bases). CDR1 is SGHAT and CDR2 is FQNNGV in the germline V gene. The germline V and J ends were trimmed by 4 bases and 4 bases, with 16 bases remaining between them. The CDR3 length is 16 residues. The chain's CDR3 is CASSSLGGGDNEKLFF. Here the CDR3 DNA reads TGTGCCAGCAGCTCCTTAGGGGGGGGAGATAATGAAAAACTGTTTTTT.

The chain links TRBV18 to TRBJ1-2; possibly TRBD1 for D (5 bases). The germline gives CDR1 KGHSH, CDR2 LQKENI. Trimming took 3 bases from V and 8 from J, leaving 13 bases between them. The length of the CDR3 is 13 residues. This CDR3 is CASSPGQGGGYTF. In nucleotides, the CDR3 is TGTGCCAGCTCACCGGGCCAGGGTGGCGGCTACACCTTC.

This chain joins TRBV10-3 and TRBJ2-3; 15 bases line up with TRBD2. V lost 10 bases to trimming and J lost 3 bases; unmatched junction nucleotides: 14. The CDR3 contains 18 residues. Germline lookup yields CDR1 ENHRY and CDR2 SYGVKD. CDR3 residues: CASNPGLAGGKRTDTQYF. The CDR3 DNA follows: TGTGCCAGCAACCCGGGACTAGCGGGGGGTAAACGTACAGATACGCAGTATTTT.